The 21 T cell receptor beta chains in this list originate from one sample, sequenced in a study of T cell clonality in common variable immunodeficiency. Assay: immunoSEQ multiplex PCR; the TCRdb copy retains only in-frame clones and omits some. The data show tens of thousands of clones, with none appearing a single time. Sequences were obtained from peripheral blood mononuclear cells. Source of these receptors: a person aged 18 to 70 in good health.

This clone was recorded many times. From the germline J gene comes the end of the CDR3, since the read stops 3 residues before it. V gene TRBV9 combines with J gene TRBJ2-1, with D maybe TRBD2 (7 bases). This CDR3 has 16 residues. The V end lost 4 bases, the J end lost 2 bases, and 16 bases lay between the germline ends. Germline V gene sequence: CDR1 SGDLS, CDR2 YYNGEE. CDR3 sequence reads: CASSPGGAVTYNEQFF. CDR3 bases read: TGTGCCAGCAGCCCTGGGGGGGCGGTAACCTACAATGAG. Full variable domain (outside the CDR3, taken from reference TRBV9 and TRBJ2-1): DSGVTQTPKHLITATGQRVTLRCSPRSGDLSVYWYQQSLDQGLQFLIQYYNGEERAKGNILERFSAQQFPDLHSELNLSSLELGDSALYFCASSPGGAVTYNEQFFGPGTRLTVL.

In this sample, this clone turned up many times. The CDR3 end lies 3 residues beyond the end of the read and is filled in from the germline J gene. V is TRBV19 and J is TRBJ2-1; TRBD2 matches 16 bases. The CDR3 is 18 residues long. Germline loops: CDR1 LNHDA, CDR2 SQIVND (reference sequence). The junction had 12 bases not matched to a gene; V was cut back by 4 bases and J by 9 bases. The CDR3 sequence is CASSNPWGLAGGPGEQFF. The sequenced part of the CDR3 DNA is TGTGCCAGTAGTAACCCTTGGGGACTAGCGGGGGGGCCAGGTGAG.

This clone occurred many times. The CDR3 end is not reached by the read, which stops 3 residues before it; the germline J gene fills it in. The J gene is TRBJ2-1, the V gene TRBV6-2 or TRBV6-3, with D possibly being TRBD2 (6 bases). Trimming removed 4 bases from V and 5 bases from J, with 12 bases in between. CDR1 and CDR2 from the germline V gene are MNHEY and SVGEGT. CDR3 length: 14 amino acids. CDR3 residues: CASSLYKRDNEQFF. The sequenced part of the CDR3 DNA is TGTGCCAGCAGTTTGTACAAGCGGGACAATGAG.

This clone came up many times. The read falls 3 residues short of the CDR3 end, and the missing part is taken from the germline J gene. This chain joins TRBV20-1 and TRBJ2-1; 8 positions match TRBD2. The junction had 10 bases not matched to a gene; V was cut back by 3 bases and J by 3 bases. This CDR3 has 16 amino acids. Germline V gene lookup returns CDR1 DFQATT and CDR2 SNEGSKA (reference sequence). CDR3 sequence: CSASQPGTRGYNEQFF. The CDR3 bases that were read are TGCAGTGCTAGTCAACCGGGGACTAGGGGCTACAATGAG.

Many counts were recorded for this clone. The CDR3 end is not reached by the read, which stops 3 residues before it; the germline J gene fills it in. The gene calls are TRBV30 and TRBJ1-6; 10 bases map to TRBD1. Germline assignment: CDR1 GTSNPN and CDR2 SVGIG (reference sequence). The CDR3 sequence is 13 residues long. V shed 4 bases, J shed 9 bases, and the junction held 3 bases outside the gene matches. CDR3 sequence: CAWMGQGTSPLHF. Partial CDR3 DNA: TGTGCCTGGATGGGACAGGGGACTTCACCC. Supplemented by reference TRBV30 and TRBJ1-6, the full variable domain reads SQTIHQWPATLVQPVGSPLSLECTVEGTSNPNLYWYRQAAGRGLQLLFYSVGIGQISSEVPQNLSASRPQDRQFILSSKKLLLSDSGFYLCAWMGQGTSPLHFGNGTRLTVT.

This clone was found many times. The read ends 3 residues early relative to the CDR3; the germline J gene fills the gap. V usage is TRBV5-1 and J usage is TRBJ1-1, with D unclear. In germline, CDR1 is SGHRS, CDR2 YFSETQ. This CDR3 is built from 13 residues. The V gene lost 1 base and the J gene lost 7 bases, with 11 bases spanning the gap. The chain's CDR3 is CASSLSEGFEAFF. Incomplete CDR3 DNA: TGCGCCAGCAGCTTGTCCGAAGGGTTTGAA.

In its sample, this clone was seen many times. The sequence runs out 3 residues before the end of the CDR3; the remainder is reconstructed from the germline J gene. V usage is TRBV18 and J usage is TRBJ2-6; D perhaps matches TRBD1 (6 bases). The V gene's germline CDR1 is KGHSH and CDR2 LQKENI. The CDR3 has 16 residues. Trimming pared 3 bases from V and 0 bases from J, leaving 9 bases between. The CDR3 DNA, read in part, is TGTGCCAGCTCACCCGGACAGCCCTCTGGGGCCAACGTC. As protein: CASSPGQPSGANV. The entire CDR3 is CASSPGQPSGANVLTF.

This clone has a handful of counts. The CDR3 is cut off 3 residues early in the read; its end comes from the germline J gene. The gene calls are TRBV7-6 and TRBJ1-2; 8 nucleotides align to TRBD1. There are 15 residues in the CDR3. CDR1 is SGHVS, CDR2 FNYEAQ, per germline. The covered CDR3 bases are TGTGCCAGCAGCTTAGATTGGGGACAGGACAATGAC. Its protein product is CASSLDWGQDND. The whole CDR3 protein reads CASSLDWGQDNDYTF. The full variable domain, with the rest looked up from reference TRBV7-6 and TRBJ1-2, is GAGVSQSPRYKVTKRGQDVALRCDPISGHVSLYWYRQALGQGPEFLTYFNYEAQQDKSGLPNDRFSAERPEGSISTLTIQRTEQRDSAMYRCASSLDWGQDNDYTFGSGTRLTVV.

This clone has ten or more counts. The CDR3 is cut off 3 residues early in the read; its end comes from the germline J gene. V is TRBV12-3 or TRBV12-4 and J is TRBJ1-4, with D maybe TRBD1 (6 bases). The ends were cut back, 7 bases at V and 3 bases at J, with 12 bases in the middle. The CDR3 sequence is 14 residues long. The CDR3 here is CASTPTGPNEKLFF. The DNA read from the CDR3 is TGTGCCAGCACCCCGACAGGACCTAATGAAAAA.

In this sample, this clone turned up a few times. The CDR3 end is not reached by the read, which stops 3 residues before it; the germline J gene fills it in. V is TRBV11-2 and J is TRBJ1-5; 7 bases align to TRBD1. V lost 4 bases to trimming and J lost 3 bases; unmatched junction nucleotides: 3. The CDR3 runs to 14 residues. Germline CDR1 SGHAT, CDR2 FQNNGV. This CDR3 is CASSSTGPNQPQHF. The part of the CDR3 DNA that was read is TGTGCCAGCAGCTCGACAGGGCCCAATCAGCCC.

This clone was observed a few times. From the germline J gene comes the end of the CDR3, since the read stops 3 residues before it. This chain links TRBV2 with TRBJ1-2; D is unresolved. Germline V gene sequence: CDR1 SNHLY, CDR2 FYNNEI. The CDR3 length is 13 residues. The sequenced CDR3 bases are TGTGCCAGCACGGGGAAACTATACTACGAC. It codes for CASTGKLYYD. The complete CDR3 reads CASTGKLYYDYTF.

This clone was found many times. The read ends 3 residues early relative to the CDR3; the germline J gene fills the gap. The chain has TRBV12-3 or TRBV12-4 and TRBJ2-3, with a weak D call TRBD1 (6 bases). The CDR3 spans 18 residues. V lost 2 bases and J lost 3, with 21 bases in between. CDR3: CASSLIPRRQEVTDTQYF. The covered CDR3 bases are TGTGCCAGCAGTTTAATTCCCAGACGACAGGAGGTGACAGATACG.

The sample holds many counts of this clone. The read terminates 3 residues ahead of where the CDR3 ends, so the germline J gene completes it. V is TRBV14 and J is TRBJ2-7; 11 bases line up with TRBD1. The ends lost 5 bases at V and 4 bases at J; junction bases unmatched: 7. The CDR3 covers 15 residues. Germline V gives CDR1 SGHDN, CDR2 FVKESK. The covered CDR3 bases are TGTGCCAGCAGCTCCTTCGGGACAGGGGGGTACGAG. It yields the protein CASSSFGTGGYE. The entire CDR3 protein reads CASSSFGTGGYEQYF.

This clone was observed at least ten times. Coverage ceases 3 residues before the CDR3 finishes, and the germline J gene fills in the end. The chain employs TRBV27 and TRBJ2-3, with 10 bases fitting TRBD2. Looked up from germline, CDR1 is MNHEY and CDR2 is SMNVEV (reference sequence). V was pared by 5 bases and J by 4 bases, with 9 bases of the junction left unmatched. This CDR3 region has 16 residues. The sequenced CDR3 bases are TGTGCCAGCAGTCCGTATACTAGCGGGGTTTCAGATACG. Encoded protein: CASSPYTSGVSDT. The full CDR3 protein reads CASSPYTSGVSDTQYF.

This clone showed up many times. The missing CDR3 end, 3 residues past where the read stops, is filled in from the germline J gene. The genes are TRBV10-3 and TRBJ1-1, with D possibly being TRBD1 (5 bases). V gave up 6 bases and J gave up 1 base, with 12 bases separating them. In germline, CDR1 is ENHRY, CDR2 SYGVKD. The CDR3 contains 14 residues. CDR3 residues: CAISPGLKNTEAFF. The CDR3 DNA, read in part, is TGTGCCATCAGCCCGGGACTGAAGAACACTGAA.

This clone was observed at least ten times. At one boundary the junction diverges from the germline segment, which might be a read error. The read comes to an end 3 residues before the CDR3 does, leaving the germline J gene to fill in the end. The chain links TRBV20-1 to TRBJ2-7; D perhaps matches TRBD2 (6 bases). The CDR3 sequence is 13 residues long. The germline CDR1 and CDR2 sequences are DFQATT and SNEGSKA (reference sequence). The CDR3 bases that were read are TGCAGTGCGTCGCGGGGCGGGTCCTCCGAG. This gives the protein CSASRGGSSE. The full CDR3 is CSASRGGSSEQYF.

In this sample, this clone turned up a few times. Read sequence stops 3 residues before the CDR3 end, and the germline J gene provides the missing end. The rearrangement joins TRBV10-2 to TRBJ2-5, with 7 bases identical to TRBD1. J was trimmed by 3 bases and V by 11 bases; bases with no gene match: 3. CDR3 length: 11 amino acids. In germline, CDR1 is WSHSY, CDR2 SAAADI. CDR3 DNA, as far as it was read: TGCGCCGCAGGGGGTGAAGAGACC. Encoded protein: CAAGGEET. In full, the CDR3 reads CAAGGEETQYF.

This clone was counted many times. The sequenced fragment ends 3 residues before the CDR3 boundary, so the rest is inferred from the germline J gene. The chain joins TRBV5-1 to TRBJ1-4, with 9 positions matching TRBD1. CDR1 SGHRS and CDR2 YFSETQ come from the germline V gene. V shed 4 bases, J shed 4 bases, and the junction held 8 bases outside the gene matches. The CDR3 is 16 amino acids. The CDR3 bases that were read are TGCGCCAGCAGCGCGGGACAGGGAGGAGGTAATGAAAAA. Its protein product is CASSAGQGGGNEK. The CDR3 reads in full as CASSAGQGGGNEKLFF.

In this sample, this clone turned up many times. The read terminates 3 residues ahead of where the CDR3 ends, so the germline J gene completes it. J is TRBJ1-1 and V is TRBV7-2; no clear D. This CDR3 contains 14 residues. Trimming left V 1 base short and J 2 bases short, with 8 bases between. Looked up from germline, CDR1 is SGHTA and CDR2 is FQGNSA. The covered CDR3 bases are TGTGCCAGCAGCTTAGGGCCAGGTAACACTGAA. Protein sequence: CASSLGPGNTE. From start to end, the CDR3 is CASSLGPGNTEAFF.

This clone has a count of ten or more. The read terminates 3 residues before the CDR3 end, so the remaining end is supplied by the germline J gene. The chain recombines TRBV5-4 with TRBJ2-3, with a possible D match to TRBD1 (5 bases). Germline values: CDR1 SGHNT, CDR2 YYREEE (reference sequence). This CDR3 contains 13 residues. V lost 4 bases to trimming and J lost 1 base, with 7 bases between them. The CDR3 bases that were read are TGTGCCAGCAGCCTACAGGGCACAGATACG. It is translated as CASSLQGTDT. The entire CDR3 protein is CASSLQGTDTQYF.

This clone showed up many times. The read comes to an end 3 residues before the CDR3 does, leaving the germline J gene to fill in the end. V gene TRBV2 combines with J gene TRBJ2-7; 10 bases fit TRBD1. V lost 8 bases and J lost 4; bases outside the gene matches: 8. The germline V gene encodes CDR1 SNHLY and CDR2 FYNNEI. CDR3 length: 14 amino acids. CDR3 DNA (partial): TGTGCCAGCGTCTGGGACAGGGGTCCATACGAG. It specifies CASVWDRGPYE. The full CDR3 protein reads CASVWDRGPYEQYF.